This passage covers 12 T cell receptor beta chains from one sample sequenced in a study of glioma-infiltrating T cells after dendritic cell vaccination. Here immunoSEQ multiplex PCR was the method, and the copy in TCRdb shows in-frame clones only, minus some. This table holds about 65,000 clones, about 89% found once. Time point meaning: after dendritic cell vaccination, including at tumor progression/relapse. Sequenced material: blood, taken after dendritic cell vaccination. These receptors all come from a human donor with glioblastoma.

In this sample, this clone turned up once. The V and J genes are TRBV6-1 and TRBJ2-2; tentatively, D is TRBD2 (6 bases). In germline, CDR1 is MNHNS, CDR2 SASEGT. The CDR3 totals 15 residues. V was shortened by 6 bases and J by 5 bases, with 16 bases between the two germline ends. This CDR3 is CASRQTGVGTGELFF. Here the CDR3 DNA reads TGTGCCAGCAGGCAAACGGGGGTAGGGACCGGGGAGCTGTTTTTT.

The chain carries TRBV19 and TRBJ2-1, with 7 bases matching TRBD1. Germline V lookup: CDR1 LNHDA, CDR2 SQIVND (reference sequence). V was clipped by 6 bases and J by 5 bases; unmatched bases: 7. The length of the CDR3 is 14 residues. The CDR3 DNA is TGTGCCAGTAGCCTGACAGGGCCGGACAATGAGCAGTTCTTC. This translates into CASSLTGPDNEQFF. The whole variable domain, filled in from reference TRBV19 and TRBJ2-1, reads DGGITQSPKYLFRKEGQNVTLSCEQNLNHDAMYWYRQDPGQGLRLIYYSQIVNDFQKGDIAEGYSVSREKKESFPLTVTSAQKNPTAFYLCASSLTGPDNEQFFGPGTRLTVL.

The chain joins TRBV30 to TRBJ1-2; no clear D. This CDR3 has 15 residues. The germline gives CDR1 GTSNPN, CDR2 SVGIG (reference sequence). Trimming removed 4 bases at V and 4 bases at J, with 19 bases between. DNA of the CDR3: TGTGCCTGGACCCTCAGGCGAGACGGGAGCTATGGCTACACCTTC. This sequence encodes CAWTLRRDGSYGYTF. The full variable domain, rest sourced from reference TRBV30 and TRBJ1-2, is SQTIHQWPATLVQPVGSPLSLECTVEGTSNPNLYWYRQAAGRGLQLLFYSVGIGQISSEVPQNLSASRPQDRQFILSSKKLLLSDSGFYLCAWTLRRDGSYGYTFGSGTRLTVV.

The chain carries TRBV15 and TRBJ2-3, with D perhaps TRBD1 (6 bases). Trimming took off 8 bases at V and 0 bases at J, with 18 bases between the two ends. The V gene's germline CDR1 is LNHNV and CDR2 YYDKDF (reference sequence). The CDR3 totals 16 residues. The DNA of the CDR3 is TGTGCCACCCTCCGGGACATCCACCAGAGCACAGATACGCAGTATTTT. Its protein is CATLRDIHQSTDTQYF.

The rearrangement links TRBV2 to TRBJ1-1; the D gene is possibly TRBD1 (6 bases). The V gene's germline CDR1 is SNHLY and CDR2 FYNNEI. The length of the CDR3 is 14 residues. The ends were cut back, 8 bases at V and 2 bases at J, with 15 bases in the middle. CDR3 in amino acids: CASGMGGANTEAFF. The CDR3 DNA reads as TGTGCCAGCGGCATGGGGGGGGCCAACACTGAAGCTTTCTTT.

The rearrangement links TRBV11-3 to TRBJ2-7, with D perhaps TRBD1 (5 bases). Germline V gene sequence: CDR1 SGHNT, CDR2 YENEEA. V was pared by 3 bases and J by 2 bases, with 11 bases between. The CDR3 is 14 amino acids. The DNA of the CDR3 is TGTGCCAGCAGCTTTAAGGCAGGGCCCTACGAGCAGTACTTC. Amino acid sequence: CASSFKAGPYEQYF.

The chain links TRBV7-2 to TRBJ2-7; 13 positions match TRBD2. Per germline, CDR1 SGHTA and CDR2 FQGNSA. Trimming cost V 5 bases and J 1 base; bases outside gene matches: 5. The CDR3 spans 16 residues. CDR3 sequence reads: CASSLTSGGASYEQYF. The CDR3 DNA reads as TGTGCCAGCAGCCTTACTAGCGGGGGGGCATCCTACGAGCAGTACTTC.

There are a few counts of this clone. The CDR3, as DNA: TGTGCCAGCAATGCCGAGGGGAACACCGGGGAGCTGTTTTTT. This gives the protein CASNAEGNTGELFF. This chain joins TRBV6-4 and TRBJ2-2; weak D call: TRBD2 (5 bases). There are 14 residues in the CDR3. The germline V gene encodes CDR1 MRHNA and CDR2 SNTAGT. With 7 bases removed from V and 1 base from J, the gap between germline ends came to 10 bases.

The chain joins TRBV4-2 to TRBJ1-2; 9 bases agree with TRBD1. In germline, CDR1 is LGHNA, CDR2 YNFKEQ. Trimming cost V 3 bases and J 7 bases; bases outside gene matches: 12. The CDR3 is made up of 16 amino acids. The CDR3 protein is CASSQDLQGAIGGYTF. In DNA form, the CDR3 reads TGTGCCAGCAGCCAGGACCTACAGGGGGCGATTGGTGGCTACACCTTC.

The rearrangement links TRBV6-1 to TRBJ1-2; 8 bases align to TRBD1. CDR1 MNHNS and CDR2 SASEGT come from the germline V gene. V lost 5 bases to trimming and J lost 4 bases; unmatched junction nucleotides: 3. CDR3 length: 13 residues. This chain's CDR3 is CASSKTGAYGYTF. The CDR3 nucleotides are TGTGCCAGCAGTAAGACAGGGGCCTATGGCTACACCTTC.

V gene TRBV7-2 combines with J gene TRBJ2-7; the D gene is possibly TRBD2 (6 bases). This CDR3 spans 15 amino acids. Looked up from germline, CDR1 is SGHTA and CDR2 is FQGNSA. Trimming left V 5 bases short and J 1 base short, with 15 bases between. Here the CDR3 DNA reads TGTGCCAGCAGCGGCCCCCCTAGCGCTTCCTACGAGCAGTACTTC. It yields the protein CASSGPPSASYEQYF.

This clone has more than one count but fewer than ten. The junction departs from germline at one end; a sequencing error may be responsible. The gene calls are TRBV11-2 and TRBJ2-2; D is perhaps TRBD2 (5 bases). There are 16 residues in the CDR3. Germline V gene data show CDR1 as SGHAT and CDR2 as FQNNGV. CDR3 sequence reads: CASSLQEGPNTGELFF. In DNA, the CDR3 is TGCGCCAGCAGCCTCCAAGAGGGCCCGAACACCGGGGAGCTGTTTTTT.